This TCR beta chain appears in the sequencing data of a study of technical replicates of blood from several donors. The table came from immunoSEQ multiplex PCR; TCRdb's copy has only in-frame clones and leaves some out. The table lists 74,000 or so clones, 75% to 95% of them singletons. The CDR3 runs to 14 residues. Trimming left V 7 bases short and J 7 bases short, with 14 bases between. Germline lookup yields CDR1 MNHEY and CDR2 SMNVEV (reference sequence). The J gene is TRBJ1-6, the V gene TRBV27, with D unclear. The specimen was T cells isolated from PBMCs. This clonotype originated in a human donor in good health. The CDR3 protein is CASTAGVRNSPLHF. The CDR3 DNA reads TGTGCCAGCACCGCCGGGGTTAGGAATTCACCCCTCCACTTT.